This T cell receptor (beta chain) was captured by sequencing in a study of monozygotic twins with inflammatory bowel disease. Findings and limits, study-wide: Clonotype sharing was lower in IBD patients than healthy twins, most markedly with disease activity. Among twins, concordant and discordant pairs did not differ in repertoire similarity, possibly from limited power.

The CDR3 covers 15 residues. CDR1 is MNHEY and CDR2 is SMNVEV in the germline V gene (reference sequence). As concerns this clonotype: Its target is unknown.

Each UMI, carrying a 6-nucleotide sample barcode, came from template switching. With the 5' RACE reads reprocessed, TCRdb shows one record per CDR3 protein and no DNA. The repertoire table contains 150,000 to 200,000 distinct CDR3 sequences. The sequencing sample was made of blood. The rearrangement joins TRBV27 to TRBJ1-6. The source is a human donor with ulcerative colitis or Crohn's disease, or a healthy co-twin of an affected twin (not recorded which). CDR3 amino acids: CASSFRPFYNSPLHF.